Shown below are 14 T cell receptor beta chains from a single sample sequenced in a study of neurological immune-mediated disorders. TCRdb fed the 5' RACE reads into MiXCR, producing one record per CDR3 protein. Altogether just under 45,000 distinct CDR3 sequences are present, roughly an eighth being singletons, with the ten largest covering roughly 1.2%. The sequenced sample was PBMCs. The receptors shown here come from a female donor in good health.

This clonotype was counted many times. J is TRBJ2-7 and V is TRBV10-3; D unclear. CDR3 length: 11 residues. V gave up 2 bases and J gave up 4 bases, with 3 bases separating them. The germline V gene encodes CDR1 ENHRY and CDR2 SYGVKD. CDR3 nucleotide sequence: TGTGCCATCAGTGAGAAGTACGAGCAGTACTTC. This codes for CAISEKYEQYF.

This clonotype was picked up many times. The DNA of the CDR3 is TGCAGTGCTAGAGGCGGGCTAGCGGGGGGAACCAGCTCCTACAATGAGCAGTTCTTC. Protein sequence: CSARGGLAGGTSSYNEQFF. This chain connects TRBV20-1 to TRBJ2-1; 11 bases agree with TRBD2. In germline, CDR1 is DFQATT, CDR2 SNEGSKA (reference sequence). This CDR3 contains 19 residues. J lost 0 bases, V lost 1 base, and 11 bases had no gene match.

This clonotype was counted many times. The gene calls are TRBV12-3 or TRBV12-4 and TRBJ2-1, with 8 bases identical to TRBD2. J was trimmed by 1 base and V by 4 bases; bases with no gene match: 6. The CDR3 is made up of 16 amino acids. Here the CDR3 reads CASSWVLAVSYNEQFF. The CDR3 DNA reads TGTGCCAGCAGTTGGGTACTAGCGGTGTCCTACAATGAGCAGTTCTTC.

This clonotype was picked up many times. The chain employs TRBV11-1 and TRBJ2-5, with 13 nucleotides matching TRBD2. Germline lookup yields CDR1 SGHAT and CDR2 FQDESV (reference sequence). The CDR3 has 14 amino acids. The V and J ends lost 8 bases and 5 bases, in that order; junction bases with no gene match: 5. CDR3 residues: CASRTSGSRETQYF. In DNA, the CDR3 is TGTGCCAGCCGGACTAGCGGGAGCCGCGAGACCCAGTACTTC.

This clonotype came up many times. The chain carries TRBV24-1 and TRBJ1-2; no reliable D call. The CDR3 has 16 residues. V lost 4 bases to trimming and J lost 1 base, with 15 bases between them. Germline-derived CDR1 and CDR2 are KGHDR and SFDVKD. CDR3 DNA sequence: TGTGCCACCAGTGACCCCGGACGGTGGAATAACTATGGCTACACCTTC. Its translation: CATSDPGRWNNYGYTF.

This clonotype was observed at least ten times. The gene calls are TRBV2 and TRBJ2-1; 9 nucleotides match TRBD1. The CDR3 consists of 15 residues. Germline V gives CDR1 SNHLY, CDR2 FYNNEI. V gave up 3 bases and J gave up 5 bases; unmatched junction bases: 5. CDR3 coding DNA: TGTGCCAGCAGTGACTTGGACAGGGGTGACAATGAGCAGTTCTTC. This translates into CASSDLDRGDNEQFF. The full variable domain, rest sourced from reference TRBV2 and TRBJ2-1, is EPEVTQTPSHQVTQMGQEVILRCVPISNHLYFYWYRQILGQKVEFLVSFYNNEISEKSEIFDDQFSVERPDGSNFTLKIRSTKLEDSAMYFCASSDLDRGDNEQFFGPGTRLTVL.

About this clonotype: A clone one base away is much larger, so this may be a read error. The rearrangement uses TRBV20-1 and TRBJ2-4, with 7 bases lining up with TRBD2. The V gene's germline CDR1 is DFQATT and CDR2 SNEGSKA (reference sequence). This CDR3 spans 15 amino acids. V lost 7 bases to trimming and J lost 8 bases; unmatched junction nucleotides: 17. The CDR3 nucleotides read TGCAGTGTTAGCAGACTAGCAGATGAAAGGGACATTCAGTACTTC. Translation: CSVSRLADERDIQYF.

This clonotype occurred many times. The rearrangement links TRBV27 to TRBJ2-7; D tentatively fits TRBD1 or TRBD2 (5 bases each). The V and J ends lost 0 bases and 7 bases respectively, with 10 bases between them. The CDR3 is made up of 13 amino acids. Germline loops: CDR1 MNHEY, CDR2 SMNVEV (reference sequence). The CDR3 nucleotides are TGTGCCAGCAGTTTATCGGGGGTTTTTGAGCAGTACTTC. This translates into CASSLSGVFEQYF.

This clonotype has a count of ten or more. In DNA form, the CDR3 reads TGCGCCAGCAGCTTGGCAGACTCCTACAATGAGCAGTTCTTC. Its translation: CASSLADSYNEQFF. This sequence joins TRBV5-1 and TRBJ2-1, with D uncertain. The germline V gene has CDR1 SGHRS and CDR2 YFSETQ. The V end lost 0 bases, the J end lost 0 bases, and 4 bases lay between the germline ends. This CDR3 region has 14 residues.

This clonotype was detected many times. The chain links TRBV5-1 to TRBJ2-1; TRBD2 agrees at 9 bases. CDR1 and CDR2 from the germline V gene are SGHRS and YFSETQ. J was trimmed by 6 bases and V by 4 bases; bases with no gene match: 8. This CDR3 is 15 amino acids long. The CDR3 loop is CASSLLAGEANEQFF. The DNA of the CDR3 is TGCGCCAGCAGCCTACTAGCGGGCGAAGCCAATGAGCAGTTCTTC. The full variable domain, in which reference TRBV5-1 and TRBJ2-1 provide the parts outside the CDR3, is KAGVTQTPRYLIKTRGQQVTLSCSPISGHRSVSWYQQTPGQGLQFLFEYFSETQRNKGNFPGRFSGRQFSNSRSEMNVSTLELGDSALYLCASSLLAGEANEQFFGPGTRLTVL.

This clonotype was seen at least ten times. V is TRBV19 and J is TRBJ1-2; TRBD1 might be the D (6 bases). Germline V gene data show CDR1 as LNHDA and CDR2 as SQIVND (reference sequence). This CDR3 has 16 amino acids. Deletions cut 7 bases from V and 4 bases from J, with 22 bases between. The CDR3 DNA reads TGTGCCAGTACCTTCCTACAGGGAGAGGGGAGCTATGGCTACACCTTC. Residues: CASTFLQGEGSYGYTF.

This clonotype has ten or more counts. This sequence joins TRBV5-5 and TRBJ1-2; D not certain. With 1 base removed from V and 2 bases from J, the gap between germline ends came to 6 bases. Germline-derived CDR1 and CDR2 are SGHKS and YYEKEE (reference sequence). The CDR3 extends over 13 amino acids. In DNA, the CDR3 is TGTGCCAGCAGCTTGTCGGGAAACTATGGCTACACCTTC. Its protein product is CASSLSGNYGYTF.

On this clonotype itself: Possible read error: a much larger clone is one base away. V gene TRBV21-1 combines with J gene TRBJ2-5; the tabulated D call, TRBD1, remains unverified against the DNA. TRBV21-1 is classified as a pseudogene. This CDR3 spans 17 amino acids. CDR3 nucleotide sequence: TGTACCAGCAGCAAATCTGGGGGATGGGAGTACCAAGAGACCCAGTACTTC. Its protein product is CTSSKSGGWEYQETQYF.

This clonotype showed up many times. The V and J genes are TRBV5-1 and TRBJ2-7; D is perhaps TRBD2 (6 bases). Trimming removed 4 bases at V and 3 bases at J, with 11 bases between. Germline V lookup: CDR1 SGHRS, CDR2 YFSETQ. The CDR3 is 13 amino acids. This CDR3 is CASSPPTSYEQYF. The DNA for the CDR3 is TGCGCCAGCAGCCCCCCGACTAGCTACGAGCAGTACTTC.